Detailed here is one TCR beta chain. This entry belongs to a study of technical replicates of blood from a few donors. Sequenced by immunoSEQ multiplex PCR; TCRdb stores in-frame clones only, minus some. The table lists around 76,000 clones, under 99% of them singletons. The CDR3 is 13 amino acids. From germline, CDR1 is SGDLS and CDR2 YYNGEE. Trimming pared 5 bases from V and 4 bases from J, leaving 12 bases between. The TCR was taken from a human donor in good health. V gene TRBV9 combines with J gene TRBJ1-1, with D possibly being TRBD1 (6 bases). The specimen was T cells isolated from PBMCs. CDR3 bases: TGTGCCAGCAGTACGGGGGGCCTCACTGAAGCTTTCTTT. Its translation: CASSTGGLTEAFF.